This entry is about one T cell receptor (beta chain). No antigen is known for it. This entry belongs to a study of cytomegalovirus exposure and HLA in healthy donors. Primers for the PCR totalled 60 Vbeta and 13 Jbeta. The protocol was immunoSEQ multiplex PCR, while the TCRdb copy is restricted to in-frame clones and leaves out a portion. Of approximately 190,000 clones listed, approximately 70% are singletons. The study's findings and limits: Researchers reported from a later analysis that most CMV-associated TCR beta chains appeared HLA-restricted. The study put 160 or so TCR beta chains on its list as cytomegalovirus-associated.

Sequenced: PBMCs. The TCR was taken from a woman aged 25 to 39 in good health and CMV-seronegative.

This CDR3 is CAWSLGAGAFF. Written as DNA, the CDR3 is TGTGCCTGGAGTTTGGGGGCGGGAGCTTTCTTT. The V call is TRBV30, the J call TRBJ1-1; a weak D match, TRBD1 (6 bases). Deletions cut 2 bases from V and 10 bases from J, with 11 bases between. CDR3 length equals 11 residues. Germline CDR1 GTSNPN, CDR2 SVGIG (reference sequence).